These 13 T cell receptor beta chains came from one sample sequenced in a study of blood T cell repertoires in COVID-19. This table comes from immunoSEQ multiplex PCR, and its TCRdb copy is limited to in-frame clones, with some not included. Of 200,000 to 250,000 clones in the sample, about nine tenths were seen once. The sample was PBMCs or T cells enriched from blood (not recorded which). The receptors were gathered from a woman aged 40 to 55 with acute COVID-19.

This chain links TRBV3-1 (or the pseudogene TRBV3-2) with TRBJ2-2; 9 bases match TRBD2. Germline-derived CDR1 and CDR2 are LGHDT and YNNKEL (reference sequence). This CDR3 is built from 16 residues. V shed 1 base, J shed 3 bases, and the junction held 3 bases outside the gene matches. DNA for the CDR3: TGTGCCAGCAGCCAAGTTCGACTAGCGGACACCGGGGAGCTGTTTTTT. As protein: CASSQVRLADTGELFF.

The chain combines TRBV19 with TRBJ1-5; TRBD1 aligns across 9 bases. Germline V gene lookup returns CDR1 LNHDA and CDR2 SQIVND (reference sequence). The CDR3 sequence is 14 residues long. Trimming took 6 bases from V and 11 from J; bases not matched to a gene: 11. The CDR3 DNA reads TGTGCCAGTAGCCCGGGACAGGGTCTTCGGACCCAGCATTTT. As protein: CASSPGQGLRTQHF. Filled out from reference TRBV19 and TRBJ1-5, the complete variable domain reads DGGITQSPKYLFRKEGQNVTLSCEQNLNHDAMYWYRQDPGQGLRLIYYSQIVNDFQKGDIAEGYSVSREKKESFPLTVTSAQKNPTAFYLCASSPGQGLRTQHFGDGTRLSIL.

The chain has TRBV2 and TRBJ1-1; TRBD1 matches at 8 bases. The CDR3 contains 14 residues. With V trimmed by 6 bases and J by 4 bases, 7 bases remained unmatched. CDR1 is SNHLY and CDR2 is FYNNEI in the germline V gene. This CDR3 reads CASRATGASTEAFF. The DNA for the CDR3 is TGTGCCAGCAGAGCGACAGGGGCTTCCACTGAAGCTTTCTTT.

This sequence joins TRBV7-9 and TRBJ2-4, with no clear D. Trimming removed 2 bases at V and 8 bases at J, with 10 bases between. The CDR3 consists of 13 residues. Per germline, CDR1 SEHNR and CDR2 FQNEAQ (reference sequence). The CDR3 sequence is CASSLSTSDIQYF. CDR3 in DNA: TGTGCCAGCAGCTTAAGTACAAGCGACATTCAGTACTTC.

The chain joins TRBV6-5 to TRBJ2-3; 7 bases are shared with TRBD2. Trimming took 2 bases from V and 0 from J; bases not matched to a gene: 5. Germline V lookup: CDR1 MNHEY, CDR2 SVGAGI. The CDR3 runs 16 residues. CDR3 coding DNA: TGTGCCAGCAGTTACCTGGGAGGGGTTAGCACAGATACGCAGTATTTT. The encoded protein is CASSYLGGVSTDTQYF.

This chain connects TRBV5-1 to TRBJ1-3, with D unresolved. From germline, CDR1 is SGHRS and CDR2 YFSETQ. V dropped 4 bases and J dropped 2 bases, with 16 bases sitting between them. The CDR3 extends over 16 amino acids. In nucleotides, the CDR3 is TGCGCCAGCAGCCCGACCGGCGGAAAAGCTGGAAACACCATATATTTT. Translating it yields CASSPTGGKAGNTIYF.

The chain couples TRBV24-1 to TRBJ2-1; TRBD2 aligns across 8 bases. With 8 bases clipped from V and 3 bases from J, the junction kept 5 bases outside the gene matches. The CDR3 contains 14 residues. The V gene's germline CDR1 is KGHDR and CDR2 SFDVKD. In DNA form, the CDR3 reads TGTGCCACCATGGGGACTAGGAACTACAATGAGCAGTTCTTC. It is translated as CATMGTRNYNEQFF.

This chain uses TRBV24-1 with TRBJ2-1; 11 positions agree with TRBD1. Germline V gene data show CDR1 as KGHDR and CDR2 as SFDVKD. The CDR3 extends over 21 amino acids. V lost 3 bases to trimming and J lost 0 bases; unmatched junction nucleotides: 15. The CDR3: CATSDPSLGQGGPTSYNEQFF. Written as DNA, the CDR3 is TGTGCCACCAGTGATCCCTCCCTGGGACAGGGGGGCCCGACCTCCTACAATGAGCAGTTCTTC.

V and J are TRBV19 and TRBJ2-7; the D is unclear. Per the germline V gene, CDR1 is LNHDA and CDR2 is SQIVND (reference sequence). This CDR3 is 14 amino acids long. V dropped 3 bases and J dropped 2 bases, with 11 bases sitting between them. CDR3 region: CASSMRLPPYEQYF. The CDR3, as DNA: TGTGCCAGTAGTATGCGACTTCCCCCCTACGAGCAGTACTTC.

The CDR3 DNA reads TGTGCCAGCAGCTTAGTAGGAGCGGGGGGATCGAACACCGGGGAGCTGTTTTTT. It yields the protein CASSLVGAGGSNTGELFF. This rearrangement joins TRBV7-2 to TRBJ2-2, with 9 bases lining up with TRBD2. CDR3 length: 18 amino acids. The germline V gene encodes CDR1 SGHTA and CDR2 FQGNSA. The V gene end was trimmed by 1 base and the J gene end by 0 bases; junction bases not matched to a gene: 6.

The rearrangement joins TRBV6-5 to TRBJ2-7; D gene ambiguous. The CDR3 is made up of 14 amino acids. Germline V gives CDR1 MNHEY, CDR2 SVGAGI. The V gene lost 0 bases and the J gene lost 0 bases, with 6 bases spanning the gap. The CDR3 bases are TGTGCCAGCAGTTACTCTACAGCCTCCTACGAGCAGTACTTC. Translation gives CASSYSTASYEQYF.

This clone has just one count. The V gene is TRBV5-4, the J gene TRBJ2-5, with 7 bases matching TRBD2. Germline lookup yields CDR1 SGHNT and CDR2 YYREEE (reference sequence). Trimming removed 4 bases from V and 5 bases from J; junction bases left unmatched: 11. This CDR3 region has 15 residues. As DNA, the CDR3 is TGTGCCAGCAGCCCCTCGGGGGGTCTTGGGGAGACCCAGTACTTC. It translates to CASSPSGGLGETQYF.

In nucleotides, the CDR3 is TGCAGCGTTGGTACTCTCGACTATGGCTACACCTTC. Translated: CSVGTLDYGYTF. V gene TRBV29-1 combines with J gene TRBJ1-2; D gene unclear. Germline CDR1 is SQVTM and CDR2 is ANQGSEA. Trimming took 4 bases from V and 3 from J, leaving 9 bases between them. The CDR3 totals 12 residues.